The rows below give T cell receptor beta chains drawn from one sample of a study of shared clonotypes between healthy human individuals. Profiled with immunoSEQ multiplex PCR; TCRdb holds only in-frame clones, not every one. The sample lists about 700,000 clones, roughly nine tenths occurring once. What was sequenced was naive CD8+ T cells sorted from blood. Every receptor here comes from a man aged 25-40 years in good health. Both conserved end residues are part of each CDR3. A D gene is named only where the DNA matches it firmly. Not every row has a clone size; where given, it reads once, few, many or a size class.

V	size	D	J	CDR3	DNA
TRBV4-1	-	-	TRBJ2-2	CASSPNSAAGELFF	TGCGCCAGCAGCCCCAATAGTGCGGCCGGGGAGCTGTTTTTT
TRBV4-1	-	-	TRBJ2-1	CASSQGRNHDSWLNEQFF	TGCGCCAGCAGCCAAGGGCGGAACCACGACAGTTGGCTCAATGAGCAGTTCTTC
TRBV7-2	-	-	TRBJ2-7	CASSLVKDEQYF	TGTGCCAGCAGCTTAGTGAAGGACGAGCAGTACTTC
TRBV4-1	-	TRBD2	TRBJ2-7	CASSQGGLAESSYEQYF	TGCGCCAGCAGCCAAGGGGGACTAGCGGAAAGCTCCTACGAGCAGTACTTC
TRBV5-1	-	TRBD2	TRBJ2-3	CASSLVSGITDTQYF	TGCGCCAGCAGCTTGGTCAGCGGGATAACAGATACGCAGTATTTT
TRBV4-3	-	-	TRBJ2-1	CASSQVGQGNSYNEQFF	TGCGCCAGCAGTCAAGTGGGCCAAGGCAACTCCTACAATGAGCAGTTCTTC
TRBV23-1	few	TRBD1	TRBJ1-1	CASSLYRGTEAFF	TGCGCCAGCAGTCTCTACAGGGGTACTGAAGCTTTCTTT
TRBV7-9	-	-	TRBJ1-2	CASSVASSNYGYTF	TGTGCCAGCAGCGTCGCCAGCTCTAACTATGGCTACACCTTC
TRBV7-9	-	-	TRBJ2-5	CASSRFQEETQYF	TGTGCCAGCAGCCGATTTCAGGAGGAGACCCAGTACTTC
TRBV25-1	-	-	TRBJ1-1	CASSESGLLMNTEAFF	TGTGCCAGCAGTGAATCAGGACTCCTCATGAACACTGAAGCTTTCTTT
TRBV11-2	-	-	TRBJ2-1	CASSLTGTHNEQFF	TGTGCCAGCAGCTTAACGGGGACCCACAATGAGCAGTTCTTC
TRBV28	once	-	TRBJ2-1	CASSLSTAGQYNEQFF	TGTGCCAGCAGTTTATCCACAGCAGGGCAGTACAATGAGCAGTTCTTC
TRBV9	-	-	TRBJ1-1	CASSVAAAWGEAFF	TGTGCCAGCAGCGTAGCTGCCGCCTGGGGCGAAGCTTTCTTT
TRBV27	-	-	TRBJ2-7	CASTFGPGASYEQYF	TGTGCCAGCACGTTCGGACCCGGGGCCTCCTACGAGCAGTACTTC
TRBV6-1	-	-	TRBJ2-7	CASRGTEYPYEQYF	TGTGCCAGCAGGGGGACCGAATACCCCTACGAGCAGTACTTC
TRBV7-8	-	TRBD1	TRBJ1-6	CASRDRADSSYNSPLHF	TGTGCCTCCCGGGACAGGGCCGATAGCTCCTATAATTCACCCCTCCACTTT
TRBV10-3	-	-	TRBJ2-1	CAISESSLLDEQFF	TGTGCCATCAGTGAGTCTTCACTCTTGGATGAGCAGTTCTTC
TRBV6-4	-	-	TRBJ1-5	CASSEGASQPQHF	TGTGCCAGCAGTGAGGGGGCGAGTCAGCCCCAGCATTTT
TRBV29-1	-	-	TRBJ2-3	CSVEEGVLTDTQYF	TGCAGCGTTGAAGAGGGGGTCCTCACAGATACGCAGTATTTT
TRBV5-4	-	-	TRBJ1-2	CASSSWTEWGYTF	TGTGCCAGCAGCTCATGGACGGAGTGGGGCTACACCTTC
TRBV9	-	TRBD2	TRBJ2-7	CASSLTSDSYEQYF	TGTGCCAGCAGCCTGACTAGCGACTCCTACGAGCAGTACTTC
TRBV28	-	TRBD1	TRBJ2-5	CASSPLGGYGTQYF	TGTGCCAGCAGTCCCTTAGGGGGCTACGGGACCCAGTACTTC
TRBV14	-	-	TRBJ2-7	CASSLLGGDYEQYF	TGTGCCAGCAGCCTCCTCGGCGGGGACTACGAGCAGTACTTC
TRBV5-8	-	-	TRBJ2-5	CASLGETQYF	TGTGCCAGCCTGGGAGAGACCCAGTACTTC
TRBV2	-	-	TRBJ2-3	CASIARTDTQYF	TGTGCCAGCATCGCTCGCACAGATACGCAGTATTTT
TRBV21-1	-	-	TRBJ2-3	CASSNLAPHTDTQYF	TGTGCCAGCAGCAATCTAGCGCCACACACAGATACGCAGTATTTT
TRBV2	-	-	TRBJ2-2	CAITRGVTGELFF	TGTGCCATAACTAGGGGAGTCACCGGGGAGCTGTTTTTT
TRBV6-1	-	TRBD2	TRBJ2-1	CASSEKKPGGPLGSYNEQFF	TGTGCCAGCAGTGAAAAAAAACCGGGGGGGCCCCTGGGCTCCTACAATGAGCAGTTCTTC
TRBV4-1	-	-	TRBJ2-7	CASSQVGAYEQYF	TGCGCCAGCAGCCAAGTCGGAGCCTACGAGCAGTACTTC
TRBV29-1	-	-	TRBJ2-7	CSVLESPYEQYF	TGCAGCGTTTTGGAGTCCCCCTACGAGCAGTACTTC
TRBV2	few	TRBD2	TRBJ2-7	CASLLTSGRSEQYF	TGTGCCAGCCTTCTGACTAGCGGGAGAAGCGAGCAGTACTTC
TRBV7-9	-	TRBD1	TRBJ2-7	CASSLAQGARPNEQYF	TGTGCCAGCAGCTTAGCGCAGGGGGCGCGGCCTAACGAGCAGTACTTC
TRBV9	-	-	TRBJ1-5	CASSARGGNQPQHF	TGTGCCAGCAGCGCAAGGGGTGGCAATCAGCCCCAGCATTTT
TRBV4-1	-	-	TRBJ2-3	CASSQVRRDTQYF	TGCGCCAGCAGCCAAGTCCGGAGGGATACGCAGTATTTT
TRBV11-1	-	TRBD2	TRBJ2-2	CASSPTGRASGELFF	TGTGCCAGCAGCCCCACCGGGAGGGCCTCCGGGGAGCTGTTTTTT
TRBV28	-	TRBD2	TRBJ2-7	CASSELAGGSSYEQYF	TGTGCCAGCAGTGAACTAGCGGGAGGGAGCTCCTACGAGCAGTACTTC
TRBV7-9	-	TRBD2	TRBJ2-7	CASSFSSGGVSEQYF	TGTGCCAGCAGCTTTTCATCGGGGGGAGTCAGCGAGCAGTACTTC
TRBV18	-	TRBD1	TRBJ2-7	CASSPGQSSYEQYF	TGTGCCAGCTCACCGGGACAGTCGTCCTACGAGCAGTACTTC
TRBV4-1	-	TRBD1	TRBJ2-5	CASSQERTGKETQYF	TGCGCCAGCAGCCAAGAGCGGACAGGGAAAGAGACCCAGTACTTC
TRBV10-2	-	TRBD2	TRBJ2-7	CASSRLAGELAYEQYF	TGCGCCAGCAGTCGACTAGCGGGAGAGCTCGCCTACGAGCAGTACTTC
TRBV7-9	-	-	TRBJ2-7	CASRHPMGADEQYF	TGTGCCAGCAGACACCCCATGGGGGCTGACGAGCAGTACTTC
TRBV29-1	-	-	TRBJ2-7	CSVSPWGSFYEQYF	TGCAGCGTTTCCCCGTGGGGTTCCTTCTACGAGCAGTACTTC
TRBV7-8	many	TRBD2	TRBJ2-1	CASSDLAGGLYNEQFF	TGTGCCAGCAGCGACCTAGCGGGAGGGCTCTACAATGAGCAGTTCTTC
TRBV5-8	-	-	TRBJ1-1	CASSLGAGLNTEAFF	TGTGCCAGCAGCTTGGGGGCAGGGCTTAACACTGAAGCTTTCTTT
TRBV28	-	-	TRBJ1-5	CASSLIGLSSQPQHF	TGTGCCAGCAGTTTGATCGGGTTGAGCTCTCAGCCCCAGCATTTT
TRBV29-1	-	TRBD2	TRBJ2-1	CSVEQPSGRSPYNEQFF	TGCAGCGTTGAACAGCCTAGCGGGAGGAGTCCCTACAATGAGCAGTTCTTC
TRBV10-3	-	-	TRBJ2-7	CAISEDISYEQYF	TGTGCCATCAGTGAAGACATTTCCTACGAGCAGTACTTC
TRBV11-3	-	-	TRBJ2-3	CASSLRGQGPTDTQYF	TGTGCCAGCAGCCTCCGGGGGCAGGGACCCACAGATACGCAGTATTTT
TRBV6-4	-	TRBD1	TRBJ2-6	CASSQGTASGANVLTF	TGTGCCAGCAGTCAAGGGACAGCCTCTGGGGCCAACGTCCTGACTTTC
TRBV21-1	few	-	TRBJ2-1	CASTRDRGYNEQFF	TGTGCCAGCACCAGGGACAGGGGATACAATGAGCAGTTCTTC
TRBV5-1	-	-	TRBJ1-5	CASSLTGSSNQPQHF	TGCGCCAGCAGCCTAACAGGGAGTAGCAATCAGCCCCAGCATTTT
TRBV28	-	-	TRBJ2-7	CASSFKGTPGHEQYF	TGTGCCAGCAGTTTCAAAGGGACCCCAGGACACGAGCAGTACTTC
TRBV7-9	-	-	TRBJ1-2	CASSLVGNYGYTF	TGTGCCAGCAGCTTAGTTGGTAACTATGGCTACACCTTC
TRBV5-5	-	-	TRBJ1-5	CASSFRYFESNQPQHF	TGTGCCAGCAGCTTTCGGTATTTCGAAAGCAATCAGCCCCAGCATTTT